Listed below are T cell receptor beta chains from one sample, sequenced in a study of cytomegalovirus exposure and HLA in healthy donors. TCRdb's copy holds only in-frame clones and misses some; the assay was immunoSEQ multiplex PCR. Altogether about 180,000 clones are present, more than 70% being singletons, with the ten largest covering about 1%. Sequenced input: PBMCs. Receptor source: a man aged 25-45 years in good health and CMV-seronegative. CDR3s include the opening cysteine and the closing phenylalanine or tryptophan. Each record gives: D gene, J gene, clone size, V gene, CDR3 DNA, CDR3 protein. D genes are given only for firm matches. Size values are once, few and many counts, or a class for expanded clones, and some rows have none.

>TRBD2|TRBJ2-3|.|TRBV5-3
TGTGCCAGAAGCCCGGACCCGGGGGGGGGCCGTCGGACAGATACGCAGTATTTT
CARSPDPGGGRRTDTQYF
>TRBD2|TRBJ2-7|.|TRBV9
TGTGCCAGCAGCGCTGGGACTAGCGGGAGACCCTACTACGAGCAGTACTTC
CASSAGTSGRPYYEQYF
>TRBD1|TRBJ2-3|.|TRBV9
TGTGCCAGCAGCGGGACAGGCAGCACAGATACGCAGTATTTT
CASSGTGSTDTQYF
>.|TRBJ1-5|.|TRBV7-9
TGTGCCAGCAGCTCCACTTTACAGGGGCCCCAGCATTTT
CASSSTLQGPQHF
>.|TRBJ1-6|.|TRBV25-1
TGTGCCACCAAAGCTCTGGAGGAACTCTCACCCCTCCACTTT
CATKALEELSPLHF
>.|TRBJ2-1|.|TRBV11-1
TGTGCCAGCAGCTTAGCGGAGGGCTACTACAATGAGCAGTTCTTC
CASSLAEGYYNEQFF
>.|TRBJ1-2|.|TRBV11-2
TGTGCCAGCAGCGACTCGGGGGGGGCCTACTATGGCTACACCTTC
CASSDSGGAYYGYTF
>.|TRBJ1-6|.|TRBV25-1
TGTGCCAGCAGTGAGGGGGCAGGGTTCTCACCCCTCCACTTT
CASSEGAGFSPLHF
>TRBD1|TRBJ2-7|.|TRBV5-6
TGTGCCAGCAGCTTTTACGGGACAGGCGGCTACGAGCAGTACTTC
CASSFYGTGGYEQYF
>.|TRBJ2-5|.|TRBV27
TGTGCCAGCAGTTTATCGCGTCGGAGGGCTATCGACCAAGAGACCCAGTACTTC
CASSLSRRRAIDQETQYF
>TRBD1|TRBJ1-1|.|TRBV4-2
TGTGCCAGCAGCCAAGCCCAGGGGGCGATTGAAGCTTTCTTT
CASSQAQGAIEAFF
>.|TRBJ1-5|.|TRBV6-5
TGTGCCACTGCGGTGATGCGGGCGGACCAGCCCCAGCATTTT
CATAVMRADQPQHF
>TRBD2|TRBJ2-7|few|TRBV5-6
TGTGCCAGCAGCTCCCTAGCGGGAGTGTACGAGCAGTACTTC
CASSSLAGVYEQYF
>TRBD2|TRBJ2-7|.|TRBV7-7
TGTGCTAGCAGCCCCCGCCTAGCGGGGACTCGGGAGCAGTACTTC
CASSPRLAGTREQYF
>.|TRBJ2-1|.|TRBV11-2
TGTGCCAGCAGCTTAGGACAAAACAATGAGCAGTTCTTC
CASSLGQNNEQFF
>TRBD1|TRBJ2-1|.|TRBV5-1
TGCGCCAGAGGCGGACAGGGGCCATCACTGTACAATGAGCAGTTCTTC
CARGGQGPSLYNEQFF
>.|TRBJ1-5|.|TRBV15
TGTGCCACCAGCAAGCCTACCTCGAGCAATCAGCCCCAGCATTTT
CATSKPTSSNQPQHF